A selection of T cell receptor beta chains follows, all from one sample in a study of CD8 T cells in Susac syndrome. TCRdb processed the immunoSEQ multiplex PCR reads anew with MiXCR; each CDR3 protein has one entry. The table has around 130,000 distinct CDR3 sequences, 90% to 95% seen once. Source material: CD8+ T cells from PBMCs. These receptors came from a human donor with Susac syndrome. The CDR3 runs from the conserved cysteine through the conserved F or W. The D gene is left open where the match is weak. Size tells how often a clone was seen (once, few, many) or the class of an expanded clone, and some rows leave it out.

TRBV11-2,-,TRBJ2-7,-,CASSFAPDSTYEQYF
TRBV7-2,-,TRBJ1-2,-,CASSIGPSLNYGYTF
TRBV4-1,-,TRBJ2-3,TRBD2,CASRGGGASDTQYF
TRBV3-1,-,TRBJ2-5,TRBD1,CASTTAGTAETQYF
TRBV11-2,-,TRBJ2-2,TRBD2,CASSFETSGGIRGTGELFF
TRBV5-1,-,TRBJ2-5,-,CASSLDRGGWTQYF
TRBV29-1,few,TRBJ2-5,-,CSALVDGASETQYF
TRBV6-5,-,TRBJ1-1,-,CASSRSNTEAFF
TRBV9,-,TRBJ2-3,TRBD2,CASSVGPGGLDTQYF
TRBV29-1,-,TRBJ2-7,-,CSVRIRGEQYF
TRBV7-9,-,TRBJ1-1,TRBD1,CASSSHRGHTEAFF
TRBV29-1,-,TRBJ2-2,-,CSAPGGTGELFF
TRBV5-1,-,TRBJ2-3,TRBD2,CASSNGLAGEVDTQYF
TRBV30,-,TRBJ2-1,-,CAWSGPGKSYNEQFF
TRBV11-2,-,TRBJ2-7,-,CASSLGPDPPTDEQYF